This T cell receptor (beta chain) was found in a study of blood T cell repertoires in COVID-19. At the level of the study: Acute and convalescent COVID-19 samples came from the United States, Italy and Spain. Nucleic acid was either cDNA or gDNA, and it came from T cells, B-cell-depleted T cells, or PBMCs.

The CDR3 covers 15 residues. Germline V gene sequence: CDR1 KGHSH, CDR2 LQKENI. Unmatched junction bases numbered 6, after V lost 1 base and J lost 4 bases. Assay used: immunoSEQ multiplex PCR; TCRdb lists only in-frame clones, some missing. The table lists around 88,000 clones, approximately 81% of them singletons. This clone was detected only once. Input material: peripheral blood. The chain employs TRBV18 and TRBJ1-1, with TRBD1 matching 7 bases. The receptor was derived from a man aged 55 to 69 with acute or convalescent COVID-19. The CDR3 nucleotides read TGTGCCAGCTCACCACAGGGGGCGCGAAGCACTGAAGCTTTCTTT. Translation gives CASSPQGARSTEAFF.